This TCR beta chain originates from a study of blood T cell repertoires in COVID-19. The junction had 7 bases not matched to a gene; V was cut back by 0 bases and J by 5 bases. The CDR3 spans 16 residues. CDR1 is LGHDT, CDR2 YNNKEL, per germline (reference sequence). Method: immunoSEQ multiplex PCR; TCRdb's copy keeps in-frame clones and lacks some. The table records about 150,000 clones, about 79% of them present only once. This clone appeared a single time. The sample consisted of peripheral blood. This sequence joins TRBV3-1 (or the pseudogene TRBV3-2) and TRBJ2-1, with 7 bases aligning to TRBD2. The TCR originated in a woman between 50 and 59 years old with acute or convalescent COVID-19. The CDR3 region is CASSQDLSGANNEQFF. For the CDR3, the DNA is TGTGCCAGCAGCCAAGATTTAAGCGGGGCTAACAATGAGCAGTTCTTC.